This TCR beta chain was captured by sequencing in a study of monozygotic twins with inflammatory bowel disease. The study, taken as a whole, reports: On the inverse Simpson index, IBD patients scored lower for TCRbeta diversity than healthy co-twins. Healthy twins showed more clonotype sharing with others than IBD patients, especially patients with disease activity.

CDR3 size: 17 residues. Germline CDR1 and CDR2: SGHTA and FQGNSA. Turning to this clonotype: The target antigen is unknown.

TCRdb re-called the 5' RACE reads, yielding one record per CDR3 amino acid sequence without DNA. The record lists over 150,000 distinct CDR3 sequences, of which the ten most abundant hold approximately 2.4%. The chain carries TRBV7-2 and TRBJ2-1; TCRdb gives TRBD2 as the D gene, but with no DNA this cannot be confirmed. The TCR sequence derives from a human donor with ulcerative colitis or Crohn's disease, or a healthy co-twin of an affected twin (not recorded which). The material sequenced was blood. CDR3 residues: CASSLAGLAGVDNEQFF.